A single sample gave rise to the 25 T cell receptor beta chains below, sequenced in a study of T-cell memory formation after mild COVID-19. TCRdb recomputed calls from the 5' RACE reads with MiXCR, one row per CDR3 protein. The data hold 150,000 to 200,000 distinct CDR3 sequences, with 11% observed a single time. Sequences were obtained from PBMCs or a T cell subset sorted from them (not recorded which). The receptors shown here come from a man in his late teens or twenties who had mild COVID-19 (a few samples of this study predate the infection). Cell type and time point are not known.

This clonotype was detected a few times. The chain recombines TRBV15 with TRBJ1-6, with unresolved D. The CDR3 length is 15 residues. CDR1 and CDR2 (germline): LNHNV, YYDKDF (reference sequence). V dropped 0 bases and J dropped 7 bases, with 10 bases sitting between them. The CDR3 coding sequence is TGTGCCACCAGCAGAGAGTTGCAAGGGAATTCACCCCTCCACTTT. Translated, it gives CATSRELQGNSPLHF.

This clonotype was counted only a few times. The chain combines TRBV20-1 with TRBJ2-5; 7 nucleotides line up with TRBD2. V lost 0 bases to trimming and J lost 5 bases; unmatched junction nucleotides: 12. This CDR3 is 16 amino acids long. CDR1 is DFQATT, CDR2 SNEGSKA, per germline (reference sequence). Here the CDR3 reads CSARDPSAGVRETQYF. For the CDR3, the DNA is TGCAGTGCTAGAGATCCCTCGGCGGGGGTCCGTGAGACCCAGTACTTC.

This clonotype was picked up many times. This sequence joins TRBV7-2 and TRBJ2-5; 7 nucleotides agree with TRBD1. Unmatched junction bases numbered 8, after V lost 5 bases and J lost 5 bases. Per germline, CDR1 SGHTA and CDR2 FQGNSA. The CDR3 is made up of 14 amino acids. CDR3 in amino acids: CASSLRGPFETQYF. CDR3 bases: TGTGCCAGCAGCCTAAGGGGGCCCTTTGAGACCCAGTACTTC.

The chain has TRBV6-5 and TRBJ2-7; 9 bases fit TRBD1. In germline, CDR1 is MNHEY, CDR2 SVGAGI. V was pared by 4 bases and J by 7 bases, with 11 bases of the junction left unmatched. The CDR3 is made up of 15 amino acids. The CDR3 bases are TGTGCCAGCAGTTCCCAGGGACAGGGAGCGGCGGAGCAGTACTTC. This translates into CASSSQGQGAAEQYF.

In its sample, this clonotype was seen many times. The V and J genes are TRBV7-3 and TRBJ2-5; the D gene is possibly TRBD2 (5 bases). The germline V gene encodes CDR1 SGHTA and CDR2 FQGTGA. The CDR3 length is 14 residues. Trimming pared 6 bases from V and 0 bases from J, leaving 11 bases between. In nucleotides, the CDR3 is TGTGCCAGCAGTCCCGCCGGGAACCAAGAGACCCAGTACTTC. Amino acid sequence: CASSPAGNQETQYF.

This clonotype was recorded a few times. The chain recombines TRBV7-9 with TRBJ1-1; D unclear. Germline assignment: CDR1 SEHNR and CDR2 FQNEAQ (reference sequence). V was clipped by 1 base and J by 4 bases, with 4 bases between them. CDR3 size: 12 residues. CDR3 amino acids: CASSLEVTEAFF. The CDR3 DNA sequence: TGTGCCAGCAGCTTAGAAGTCACTGAAGCTTTCTTT. The variable domain in full, with the rest retrieved from reference TRBV7-9 and TRBJ1-1, is DTGVSQNPRHKITKRGQNVTFRCDPISEHNRLYWYRQTLGQGPEFLTYFQNEAQLEKSRLLSDRFSAERPKGSFSTLEIQRTEQGDSAMYLCASSLEVTEAFFGQGTRLTVV.

This clonotype was seen only a few times. The chain couples TRBV6-2 or TRBV6-3 to TRBJ1-2; D is unclear. Trimming shortened V by 6 bases and J by 2 bases, and 13 bases separated the two germline ends. This CDR3 comprises 14 residues. The germline V gene encodes CDR1 MNHEY and CDR2 SVGEGT. The CDR3 DNA reads TGTGCCAGCAGGGAGCACTCGCGGAACTATGGCTACACCTTC. It is translated as CASREHSRNYGYTF.

The chain recombines TRBV9 with TRBJ1-6; weak D call: TRBD1 (6 bases). CDR3 size: 14 residues. The germline gives CDR1 SGDLS, CDR2 YYNGEE. The V end was cut by 2 bases, the J end by 9 bases, with 12 bases between. In nucleotides, the CDR3 is TGTGCCAGCAGCGTCACGGACAGTTTTTCACCCCTCCACTTT. Its translation: CASSVTDSFSPLHF.

The V gene is TRBV20-1, the J gene TRBJ2-2; D uncertain. Germline lookup yields CDR1 DFQATT and CDR2 SNEGSKA (reference sequence). V lost 3 bases and J 1 base, leaving 9 bases between the germline ends. The CDR3 has 14 residues. This chain's CDR3 is CSASRPMNTGELFF. CDR3 DNA: TGCAGTGCTAGTAGACCCATGAACACCGGGGAGCTGTTTTTT.

This clonotype was seen at least ten times. This rearrangement joins TRBV7-2 to TRBJ1-5, with 10 nucleotides matching TRBD1. Trimming at V came to 5 bases and at J to 7 bases, leaving 5 bases not matched to a gene. The CDR3 contains 14 residues. Per the germline V gene, CDR1 is SGHTA and CDR2 is FQGNSA. CDR3 region: CASSAGTGVQPQHF. CDR3 sequence (DNA): TGTGCCAGCAGCGCCGGGACAGGGGTCCAGCCCCAGCATTTT.

This clonotype was found a few times. J is TRBJ2-4 and V is TRBV5-1; no clear D. The germline CDR1 and CDR2 sequences are SGHRS and YFSETQ. Deletions cut 0 bases from V and 6 bases from J, with 7 bases between. This CDR3 region has 13 residues. The CDR3 protein is CASSLEMTNIQYF. In DNA form, the CDR3 reads TGCGCCAGCAGCTTGGAGATGACAAACATTCAGTACTTC. The whole variable domain, filled in from reference TRBV5-1 and TRBJ2-4, reads KAGVTQTPRYLIKTRGQQVTLSCSPISGHRSVSWYQQTPGQGLQFLFEYFSETQRNKGNFPGRFSGRQFSNSRSEMNVSTLELGDSALYLCASSLEMTNIQYFGAGTRLSVL.

The genes are TRBV7-8 and TRBJ2-5; D not certain. Trimming left V 5 bases short and J 2 bases short, with 9 bases between. Germline V gives CDR1 SGHVS, CDR2 FQNEAQ. The CDR3 length is 13 residues. DNA of the CDR3: TGTGCCAGCAGCGCCGTTAGGCAAGAGACCCAGTACTTC. Translated: CASSAVRQETQYF.

This chain uses TRBV6-6 with TRBJ2-7; D is undetermined. The CDR3 runs 14 residues. Germline lookup yields CDR1 MNHNY and CDR2 SVGAGI (reference sequence). V was cut by 10 bases and J by 0 bases, with 16 bases left in between. The CDR3: CAKEYWQDSYEQYF. CDR3 bases: TGTGCCAAGGAATATTGGCAGGACTCCTACGAGCAGTACTTC.

The rearrangement links TRBV4-1 to TRBJ2-7; possible D gene TRBD1, 6 bases. This CDR3 spans 14 amino acids. V gave up 6 bases and J gave up 3 bases, with 15 bases separating them. CDR1 is MGHRA, CDR2 YSYEKL, per germline. In DNA form, the CDR3 reads TGCGCCAGCAGAAATACCTTACAGGGCTACGAGCAGTACGTC. Translated, it gives CASRNTLQGYEQYV.

This clonotype was seen a few times. The chain employs TRBV9 and TRBJ2-3, with 13 positions matching TRBD2. Germline CDR1 reads SGDLS; CDR2 reads YYNGEE. V trimming: 3 bases; J trimming: 3 bases; junction bases outside the gene matches: 7. The CDR3 is made up of 17 amino acids. CDR3 sequence (DNA): TGTGCCAGCAGCGAATATAGGACTAGCGGGGGAACAGATACGCAGTATTTT. Amino acid sequence: CASSEYRTSGGTDTQYF.

This clonotype was observed at least ten times. The chain employs TRBV7-6 and TRBJ2-7; TRBD1 is a possible D gene (6 bases). This CDR3 comprises 13 residues. Germline CDR1 reads SGHVS; CDR2 reads FNYEAQ. V was shortened by 5 bases and J by 4 bases, with 12 bases between the two germline ends. The CDR3 DNA follows: TGTGCCAGCAGCCGAGGCAGGGGTTACGAGCAGTACTTC. Translated: CASSRGRGYEQYF.

This clonotype was detected a few times. V is TRBV20-1 and J is TRBJ2-5, with 12 nucleotides matching TRBD2. The V gene end was trimmed by 3 bases and the J gene end by 5 bases; junction bases not matched to a gene: 10. Germline V gene lookup returns CDR1 DFQATT and CDR2 SNEGSKA (reference sequence). The CDR3 loop spans 16 amino acids. The CDR3 loop reads CSARDPSGGAGETQYF. CDR3 sequence (DNA): TGCAGTGCTAGGGACCCTAGCGGGGGGGCGGGTGAGACCCAGTACTTC.

The chain combines TRBV28 with TRBJ1-2; weak D call: TRBD1 (6 bases). V lost 6 bases and J 4 bases, leaving 15 bases between the germline ends. Germline values: CDR1 MDHEN, CDR2 SYDVKM. The length of the CDR3 is 14 residues. The CDR3 coding sequence is TGTGCCAGCAGATTGGTGACAGGTCGCTATGGCTACACCTTC. It encodes CASRLVTGRYGYTF.

This rearrangement joins TRBV12-3 or TRBV12-4 to TRBJ1-1; 9 positions agree with TRBD1. The CDR3 spans 16 residues. J was trimmed by 0 bases and V by 1 base; bases with no gene match: 3. The CDR3 nucleotides read TGTGCCAGCAGTTTAGGGGACAGGGACATGAACACTGAAGCTTTCTTT. Its protein product is CASSLGDRDMNTEAFF.

This clonotype has just a few counts. The V and J genes are TRBV6-5 and TRBJ1-1; D may be TRBD1 (6 bases). The CDR3 loop spans 14 amino acids. The germline V gene encodes CDR1 MNHEY and CDR2 SVGAGI. V lost 2 bases to trimming and J lost 4 bases, with 11 bases between them. The CDR3 DNA follows: TGTGCCAGCAGTTACAGGGGGGTCACCACTGAAGCTTTCTTT. Its translation: CASSYRGVTTEAFF.

This clonotype was seen a few times. This rearrangement joins TRBV5-1 to TRBJ2-7, with D maybe TRBD1 (6 bases). V was trimmed by 2 bases and J by 6 bases, leaving 15 bases between them. Germline V gene lookup returns CDR1 SGHRS and CDR2 YFSETQ. This CDR3 region has 14 residues. DNA of the CDR3: TGCGCCAGCAGCTTTGAGGCAGGGGCAGGCGAGCAGTACTTC. Its translation is CASSFEAGAGEQYF.

V is TRBV7-2 and J is TRBJ1-1; 7 bases are a match to TRBD1. Looked up from germline, CDR1 is SGHTA and CDR2 is FQGNSA. With 2 bases clipped from V and 7 bases from J, the junction kept 4 bases outside the gene matches. The CDR3 covers 13 residues. The CDR3 loop reads CASSLRGLGEAFF. CDR3 coding DNA: TGTGCCAGCAGCTTAAGGGGGCTGGGTGAAGCTTTCTTT.

This clonotype appeared a few times. The V call is TRBV5-1, the J call TRBJ1-3; D call uncertain. Germline CDR1 and CDR2: SGHRS and YFSETQ. Trimming removed 0 bases at V and 0 bases at J, with 13 bases between. The CDR3 sequence is 17 residues long. The CDR3 loop is CASSLVLGANSGNTIYF. CDR3 DNA sequence: TGCGCCAGCAGCTTGGTACTGGGAGCCAACTCTGGAAACACCATATATTTT.

The table lists this clonotype with many counts. The chain uses TRBV2 and TRBJ1-1, with D possibly matching TRBD1 (5 bases). V lost 6 bases and J lost 1, with 9 bases in between. Germline V gene lookup returns CDR1 SNHLY and CDR2 FYNNEI. The CDR3 sequence is 13 residues long. The CDR3 DNA sequence: TGTGCCAGCAGAAGGGGCTGGAACACTGAAGCTTTCTTT. It codes for CASRRGWNTEAFF.

The rearrangement joins TRBV6-2 or TRBV6-3 to TRBJ2-7, with D tentatively TRBD1 (5 bases). V was pared by 4 bases and J by 0 bases, with 10 bases between. The germline gives CDR1 MNHEY, CDR2 SVGEGT. The CDR3 runs 14 residues. The CDR3 here is CASSFGRASYEQYV. The CDR3 DNA reads as TGTGCCAGCAGTTTTGGCAGGGCCTCCTACGAGCAGTACGTC.